What follows describes a single T cell receptor (beta chain). Its antigen is not yet known. Base quality data are lacking; no much larger clone is found one base away. TCRbeta CDR3 regions were amplified from genomic DNA by means of the immunoSEQ Assay, a bias-controlled multiplex PCR. The source study handled its data this way. The number of nucleated cells in each sample was estimated by amplification of reference gene primers within the assay. Sequence reads were collapsed and filtered to measure the absolute abundance of every unique TCRbeta CDR3 rearrangement. For each sample, productive Simpson clonality was calculated as the square root of Simpson's diversity index across productive rearrangements. Not all clones reach the TCRdb copy of this immuneACCESS table, which keeps in-frame sequences only. Checked studies attribute under half of the gap to unresolved V genes and leave the rest unexplained. The V and J calls and clone size were taken over from that table, and D and trimming were inferred from the DNA. This sample lists 200,000 to 250,000 clones; 86% were detected once. 2% to 2.5% of the sample comes from the top ten.

This specimen comes from a study of blood T cell repertoires in COVID-19 (dated by TCRdb to about 2020). Background on the whole study: Samples from collaborators originated in the United States, Italy and Spain and spanned both the acute and convalescent phases of COVID-19. The material from the prospective study consisted of cDNA or gDNA derived from T cells, B-cell-depleted T cells, or PBMCs. The dataset comprised deeply sampled blood TCRbeta repertoires from subjects exposed to, actively infected with, or recovered from COVID-19. The repertoires were released in a freely available public database intended as a resource for research on the immune response to SARS-CoV-2. The samples were drawn from two sources: the first 160 participants of the ongoing ImmuneRACE study, and approximately 1,300 subjects contributed by 6 global collaborators. The sample metadata nearly always contained a de-identified subject ID, COVID-19 status, age in years and sex. Where HLA class I and class II types were available, the types were taken from metadata supplied by the sample provider, not from assay-based typing. Paper-wide results and their limitations: Clinical and demographic metadata were provided uncurated, with the amount varying by source and participant.

Participants in the prospective study were aged roughly 18 to 100 years, lived in about two dozen United States geographic areas, and enrolled through a virtual design. In the prospective study, participants were assigned to cohorts based on the clinical history participants reported in a screening survey and a study questionnaire. Recovered participants in ImmuneRACE Cohort 3 were defined as having two consecutive negative NP/OP PCR tests, clearance from a healthcare professional, or resolution of symptoms. In the prospective study, whole blood, serum and a nasopharyngeal or oropharyngeal swab were collected from each participant by mobile phlebotomists. Additional blood draws and questionnaires over an approximately two-month period could optionally be provided by prospective study participants. Prospective study blood samples were shipped either frozen or at room temperature before DNA extraction.

The CDR3 holds 17 amino acids from the cysteine to the phenylalanine. CDR3 DNA is the only sequence kept; it has 51 bases, read in frame from the first base. The CDR1 and CDR2 encoded by the germline V gene (reference sequence) are MNHEY and SMNVEV. From V the trimming removes 0 bases and from J it removes 0 bases, while the gene matches leave 7 bases of the junction unaccounted for. The TCR comes from a woman in her fifties or sixties who had recovered from COVID-19. Recombination joined TRBV27 with TRBJ2-7, and TRBD2 matches 8 of the central bases. The sample taken for sequencing was PBMCs or T cells enriched from blood (not recorded which). The DNA sequence reads TGTGCCAGCAGTTTATCTCGCGGCGGGGGGACCTCCTACGAGCAGTACTTC. This yields the protein CASSLSRGGGTSYEQYF.